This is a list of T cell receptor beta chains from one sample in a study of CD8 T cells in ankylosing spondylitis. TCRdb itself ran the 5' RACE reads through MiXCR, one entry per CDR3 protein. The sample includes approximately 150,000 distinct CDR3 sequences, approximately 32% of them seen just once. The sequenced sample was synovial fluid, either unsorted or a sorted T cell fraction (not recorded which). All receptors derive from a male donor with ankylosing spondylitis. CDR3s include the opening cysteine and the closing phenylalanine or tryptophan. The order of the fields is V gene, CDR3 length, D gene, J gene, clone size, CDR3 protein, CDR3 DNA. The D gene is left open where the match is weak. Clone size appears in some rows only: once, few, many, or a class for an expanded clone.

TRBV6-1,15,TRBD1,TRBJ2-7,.,CASLRLRTGLYEQYF,TGTGCCAGCCTGAGGCTCCGGACAGGACTCTACGAGCAGTACTTC
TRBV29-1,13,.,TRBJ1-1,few,CSGRPDPNTEAFF,TGCAGCGGCCGTCCTGACCCGAACACTGAAGCTTTCTTT
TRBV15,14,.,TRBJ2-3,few,CATSRVGGEGTQYF,TGTGCCACCAGCAGAGTTGGCGGCGAGGGGACGCAGTATTTT
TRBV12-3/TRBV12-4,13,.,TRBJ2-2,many,CASNPQGPGELFF,TGTGCCAGCAACCCCCAGGGGCCCGGGGAGCTGTTTTTT
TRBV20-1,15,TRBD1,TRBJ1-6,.,CSARDLRGLNSPLHF,TGCAGTGCTAGGGACCTTAGGGGGCTAAATTCACCCCTCCACTTT
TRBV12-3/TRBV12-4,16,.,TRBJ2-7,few,CASSLGPWQFSYEQYF,TGTGCCAGCAGTTTGGGACCGTGGCAGTTTTCCTACGAGCAGTACTTC
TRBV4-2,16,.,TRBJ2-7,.,CASSQDSGARGYEQYF,TGTGCCAGCAGCCAAGATAGTGGGGCCAGGGGCTACGAGCAGTACTTC
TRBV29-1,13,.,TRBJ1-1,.,CSVGGRQNTEAFF,TGCAGCGTTGGGGGGCGTCAGAACACTGAAGCTTTCTTT
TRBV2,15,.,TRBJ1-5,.,CASKKETVSNQPQHF,TGTGCCAGCAAGAAAGAGACAGTTAGCAATCAGCCCCAGCATTTT
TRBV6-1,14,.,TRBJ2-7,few,CASSQLGLSYEQYF,TGTGCCAGCAGCCAACTAGGTTTGTCCTACGAGCAGTACTTC
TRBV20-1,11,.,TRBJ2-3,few,CSAPPEDTQYF,TGCAGTGCCCCGCCCGAGGATACGCAGTATTTT
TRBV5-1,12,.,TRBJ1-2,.,CASATGNYGYTF,TGCGCCAGCGCTACAGGGAACTATGGCTACACCTTC
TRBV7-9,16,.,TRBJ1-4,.,CASSGGGGGAREKLFF,TGTGCCAGCAGCGGAGGCGGAGGTGGGGCGCGCGAAAAACTGTTTTTT
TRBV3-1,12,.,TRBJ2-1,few,CASSQEGLGQFF,TGTGCCAGCAGCCAAGAAGGGCTGGGGCAGTTCTTC
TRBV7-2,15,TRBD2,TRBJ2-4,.,CASSTPAGGSYIQYF,TGTGCCAGCAGCACCCCTGCGGGAGGGAGTTACATTCAGTACTTC
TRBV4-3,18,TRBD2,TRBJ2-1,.,CASSQKPLLAGATNEQFF,TGCGCCAGCAGCCAAAAGCCTCTTCTGGCGGGAGCAACAAATGAGCAGTTCTTC
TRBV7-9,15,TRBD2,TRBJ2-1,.,CASSSNVAGYNEQFF,TGTGCCAGCAGCTCGAACGTAGCGGGTTACAATGAGCAGTTCTTC
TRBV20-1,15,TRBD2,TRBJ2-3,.,CSATDRTSDTDTQYF,TGCAGTGCTACCGACAGGACTAGCGATACAGATACGCAGTATTTT
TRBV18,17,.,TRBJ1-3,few,CASSPPGLQSSGNTIYF,TGTGCCAGCTCACCCCCGGGACTCCAGAGCTCTGGAAACACCATATATTTT
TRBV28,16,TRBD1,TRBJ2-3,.,CASTVATQGAADTQYF,TGTGCCAGCACAGTCGCGACACAGGGGGCCGCAGATACGCAGTATTTT
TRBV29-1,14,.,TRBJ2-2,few,CSVAQGSDTGELFF,TGCAGCGTCGCCCAGGGTTCGGACACCGGGGAGCTGTTTTTT
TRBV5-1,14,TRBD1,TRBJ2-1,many,CASNRDRGNNEQFF,TGCGCCAGCAACCGGGACAGGGGTAACAATGAGCAGTTCTTC
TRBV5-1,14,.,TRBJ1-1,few,CASSFDSMNTEAFF,TGCGCCAGCAGCTTCGACTCTATGAACACTGAAGCTTTCTTT
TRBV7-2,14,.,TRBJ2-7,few,CASSLTGSSYEQYF,TGTGCCAGCAGCTTAACGGGCAGCTCCTACGAGCAGTACTTC
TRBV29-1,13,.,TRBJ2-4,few,CSTIGGVQNIQYF,TGCAGCACCATAGGGGGGGTCCAAAACATTCAGTACTTC
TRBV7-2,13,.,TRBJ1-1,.,CASSLVGVSEAFF,TGTGCCAGCAGCTTAGTGGGGGTAAGCGAGGCTTTCTTT
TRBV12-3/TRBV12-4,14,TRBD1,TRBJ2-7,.,CASRKGQGQIEQYF,TGTGCCAGCAGGAAAGGACAGGGGCAAATCGAGCAGTACTTC
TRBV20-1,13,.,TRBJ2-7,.,CSATQTSSYEQYF,TGCAGTGCTACCCAGACCAGCTCCTACGAGCAGTACTTC
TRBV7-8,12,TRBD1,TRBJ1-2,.,CASSLGTGFYTF,TGTGCCAGCAGCCTGGGGACAGGCTTCTACACCTTC
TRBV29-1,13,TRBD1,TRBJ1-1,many,CSVGRGGNTEAFF,TGCAGCGTTGGCAGGGGGGGAAACACTGAAGCTTTCTTT
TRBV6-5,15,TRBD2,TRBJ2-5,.,CASTLTGGLQETQYF,TGTGCCAGCACTTTAACGGGGGGGCTCCAAGAGACCCAGTACTTC
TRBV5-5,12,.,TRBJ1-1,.,CASSIGTKEAFF,TGTGCCAGCAGCATCGGGACAAAAGAAGCTTTCTTT
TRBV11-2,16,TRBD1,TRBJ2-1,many,CASSTGQRSSYNEQFF,TGTGCCAGCAGCACGGGACAGCGCAGCTCCTACAATGAGCAGTTCTTC
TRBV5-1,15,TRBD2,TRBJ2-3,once,CASSPVAGGQDTQYF,TGCGCCAGCAGCCCGGTAGCGGGAGGGCAAGATACGCAGTATTTT
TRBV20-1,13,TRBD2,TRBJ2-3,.,CSASSGSGDTQYF,TGCAGTGCTTCTAGCGGGAGTGGAGATACGCAGTATTTT
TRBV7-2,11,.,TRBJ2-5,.,CASSMRETQYF,TGTGCCAGCAGCATGAGGGAGACCCAGTACTTC
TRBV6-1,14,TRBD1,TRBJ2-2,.,CASSGRTGTGELFF,TGTGCCAGCAGTGGTCGGACAGGAACCGGGGAGCTGTTTTTT
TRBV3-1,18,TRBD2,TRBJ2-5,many,CASSQDSPASGSQETQYF,TGTGCCAGCAGCCAAGATTCACCGGCTAGCGGGAGCCAAGAGACCCAGTACTTC
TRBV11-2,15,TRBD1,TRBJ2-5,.,CASSLGDRDIETQYF,TGTGCCAGCAGCTTAGGAGACAGGGATATAGAGACCCAGTACTTC
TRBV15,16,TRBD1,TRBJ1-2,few,CATSRAETGGNYGYTF,TGTGCCACCAGCAGAGCCGAGACAGGGGGGAACTATGGCTACACCTTC
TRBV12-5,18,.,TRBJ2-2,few,CASGLRPGGVRGTGELFF,TGTGCTAGTGGTTTGAGGCCAGGGGGGGTTCGAGGCACCGGGGAGCTGTTTTTT
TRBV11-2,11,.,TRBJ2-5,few,CASSSKETQYF,TGTGCCAGCAGCTCCAAGGAGACCCAGTACTTC
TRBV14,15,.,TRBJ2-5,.,CASSQWRGVQETQYF,TGTGCCAGCAGCCAGTGGAGGGGGGTACAAGAGACCCAGTACTTC
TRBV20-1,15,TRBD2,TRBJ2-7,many,CSAIGSGGPRDEQYF,TGCAGTGCTATTGGCTCGGGAGGGCCTAGGGACGAGCAGTACTTC
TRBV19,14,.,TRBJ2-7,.,CASSITGSDDEQYF,TGTGCCAGTAGTATAACAGGGTCCGACGACGAGCAGTACTTC
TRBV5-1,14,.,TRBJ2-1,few,CASSFGTRGDEQFF,TGCGCCAGCAGCTTCGGGACCCGCGGCGATGAGCAGTTCTTC
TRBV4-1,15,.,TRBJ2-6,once,CASSQETSGANVLTF,TGCGCCAGCAGCCAAGAGACCTCTGGGGCCAACGTCCTGACTTTC
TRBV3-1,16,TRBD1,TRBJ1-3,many,CASSPRQGSSGNTIYF,TGTGCCAGCAGCCCGCGACAGGGGAGCTCTGGAAACACCATATATTTT
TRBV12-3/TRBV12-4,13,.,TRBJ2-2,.,CASRKGGEGELFF,TGTGCCAGCAGGAAAGGTGGTGAGGGGGAGCTGTTTTTT
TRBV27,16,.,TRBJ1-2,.,CASSLSGGARNYGYTF,TGTGCCAGCAGTTTATCAGGCGGGGCGAGAAACTATGGCTACACCTTC
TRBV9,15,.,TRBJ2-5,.,CASSFRAAFSETQYF,TGTGCCAGCAGCTTCCGGGCCGCTTTTTCGGAGACCCAGTACTTC